Sequencing of this T cell receptor beta chain was carried out in a study of shared clonotypes between healthy human individuals. Findings and limits, study-wide: In a handful of donors, 4.5% to 5.5% of naive CD4 clonotypes appeared in common. In contrast to clonotypes shared by all four donors, non-shared clonotypes had lower generation probabilities. The study generally estimated greater richness for naive than memory subsets.

Study processing details: Without quality scores, immunoSEQ junctional reads could not be filtered like full-length reads. Repertoires were generated with immunoSEQ multiplex PCR, while TCRdb's copy carries only in-frame clones and drops some. V and J calls and clone size come straight from that table; D and trimming were deduced from the DNA. In the table there are over a million clones, about 84% of which are singletons. Notes on this clone: The antigen is not known.

Material for sequencing was memory CD4+ T cells from PBMCs. Subset described: CD45RA-negative fraction. This TCR was sampled from a man aged 18-30 years in good health. Some clones in this sample may be carry-over from other donors' samples.

DNA of the CDR3: TGTGCCAGCAGCGTCCAATGGGGCTCAGATACGCAGTATTTT. Protein: CASSVQWGSDTQYF. The J gene is TRBJ2-3, the V gene TRBV9; maybe TRBD1 (5 bases). Trimming took off 2 bases at V and 4 bases at J, with 11 bases between the two ends. The length of the CDR3 is 14 residues. The germline V gene has CDR1 SGDLS and CDR2 YYNGEE.